The rows below give T cell receptor beta chains drawn from one sample of a study of technical replicates of blood from several donors. The table came from immunoSEQ multiplex PCR; TCRdb's copy has only in-frame clones and leaves some out. The sample lists over 90,000 clones; 95% were seen once. The sequencing input was T cells isolated from PBMCs. The source is a human donor in good health. Both conserved end residues are part of each CDR3. A D gene is named only where the DNA matches it firmly. Expanded clones get a size class; other rows say once, few or many, or leave the size out.

d_call: TRBD2; v_call: TRBV19; j_call: TRBJ2-1; clone_size: .; cdr3_aa: CASSISGGNNEQFF
d_call: .; v_call: TRBV28; j_call: TRBJ1-1; clone_size: .; cdr3_aa: CASLVNTEAFF
d_call: TRBD2; v_call: TRBV11-1; j_call: TRBJ2-7; clone_size: .; cdr3_aa: CASSPGLAGGTYEQYF
d_call: TRBD1; v_call: TRBV9; j_call: TRBJ2-5; clone_size: few; cdr3_aa: CASSVTGGEETQYF
d_call: .; v_call: TRBV4-1; j_call: TRBJ2-5; clone_size: .; cdr3_aa: CASSQGSSGETQYF
d_call: TRBD1; v_call: TRBV28; j_call: TRBJ1-4; clone_size: .; cdr3_aa: CASRTPGGAANEKLFF
d_call: TRBD2; v_call: TRBV5-1; j_call: TRBJ2-1; clone_size: .; cdr3_aa: CASSLALAGSYNEQFF
d_call: TRBD1; v_call: TRBV10-3; j_call: TRBJ2-7; clone_size: .; cdr3_aa: CAINSDRDEQYF
d_call: .; v_call: TRBV5-6; j_call: TRBJ1-2; clone_size: .; cdr3_aa: CASSLDFGYTF
d_call: TRBD2; v_call: TRBV9; j_call: TRBJ2-3; clone_size: .; cdr3_aa: CASSEGLAGVIGTDTQYF
d_call: TRBD1; v_call: TRBV5-1; j_call: TRBJ2-5; clone_size: .; cdr3_aa: CASSPGTGRQETQYF
d_call: .; v_call: TRBV19; j_call: TRBJ2-3; clone_size: .; cdr3_aa: CASSMLSTPTDTQYF
d_call: TRBD1; v_call: TRBV18; j_call: TRBJ2-7; clone_size: .; cdr3_aa: CASSRDRYSYEQYF
d_call: .; v_call: TRBV6-5; j_call: TRBJ2-7; clone_size: once; cdr3_aa: CASTRQRYEQYF